This T cell receptor (beta chain) came from a study of blood T cell repertoires in COVID-19 (TCRdb year 2020). As for the study more broadly: The collaborator samples originated in the United States, Italy and Spain and spanned the acute and convalescent phases of COVID-19. The material from the prospective study consisted of cDNA or gDNA derived from T cells, B-cell-depleted T cells, or PBMCs. Subjects who had been exposed to COVID-19, were actively infected with it, or had recovered from it provided the deeply sampled blood TCRbeta repertoires that made up the dataset. The repertoires were released in a freely available public database meant as a resource for research on the immune response to SARS-CoV-2. The samples were drawn from two sources: the first 160 participants of the ongoing ImmuneRACE study, and fewer than 1,500 subjects contributed by 6 global collaborators. A de-identified subject ID, COVID-19 status, age in years and sex were almost always included in the sample metadata. HLA class I and class II types, where available, came from metadata supplied by the sample provider rather than from assay-based typing.

TCRbeta CDR3 regions were amplified from genomic DNA by means of the immunoSEQ Assay, a bias-controlled multiplex PCR. In the authors' own workflow: The number of nucleated cells in each sample was estimated by amplification of reference gene primers within the assay. To quantify the absolute abundance of each unique TCRbeta CDR3 rearrangement, sequence reads were collapsed and filtered. For each sample, productive Simpson clonality was calculated as the square root of Simpson's diversity index across productive rearrangements. TCRdb took over this immuneACCESS table, retaining in-frame rearrangements with V and J assigned. Such tables are incomplete; in checked studies, under half of the missing clones stem from an unresolved V gene, and the remainder is unexplained. V and J calls plus clone size are reproduced from that table; the DNA served to infer D and trimming. The sample table contains under 450,000 clones; only one count was recorded for over 80% of them. About 5% of the sample lies in the top ten.

As regards this clone: The antigen it binds to is not known. Base-call qualities are not available, and no considerably larger clone is one nucleotide away.

What the research found in general, with its limitations: How much clinical and demographic metadata was included differed by source and by participant, and the metadata was provided uncurated.

CDR1 and CDR2, per the germline V gene, are SGDLS and YYNGEE. The CDR3 measures 13 amino acids from cysteine to phenylalanine. Just CDR3 DNA is preserved here, 39 bases in frame from base 1. V and J are trimmed by 4 bases and 6 bases, and the gene matches miss 6 bases of the junction. Participants in the prospective study were aged roughly 18 to 100 years, lived in 20 to 30 United States geographic areas, and enrolled through a virtual design. Cohort assignment in the prospective study relied on participant-reported clinical history from a screening survey and a study questionnaire. For ImmuneRACE Cohort 3, a participant was defined as recovered based on two consecutive negative NP/OP PCR tests, clearance by a healthcare professional, or resolution of symptoms. Mobile phlebotomists in the prospective study collected whole blood, serum and a nasopharyngeal or oropharyngeal swab from every participant. Prospective study participants could optionally give additional blood draws and questionnaires over an approximately 2-month period. Before DNA extraction, blood samples from the prospective study were shipped at room temperature or frozen.

The receptor chain draws on TRBV9 and TRBJ1-1; 7 bases in the junction line up with TRBD1. The receptor comes from a woman in her 50s who had recovered from COVID-19. The specimen was PBMCs or T cells enriched from blood (not recorded which). The CDR3 sequence is CASSLTGAAEAFF. The nucleotide sequence reads as follows: TGTGCCAGCAGCCTCACAGGGGCGGCTGAAGCTTTCTTT. This CDR3, with the reference TRBV9 and TRBJ1-1 proteins standing in past its ends, gives the full variable domain DSGVTQTPKHLITATGQRVTLRCSPRSGDLSVYWYQQSLDQGLQFLIQYYNGEERAKGNILERFSAQQFPDLHSELNLSSLELGDSALYFCASSLTGAAEAFFGQGTRLTVV.